The rows below give T cell receptor beta chains drawn from one sample of a study of T cells after yellow fever vaccination. MiXCR, applied by TCRdb to the 5' RACE reads, yields one record per CDR3 protein. Among over 300,000 distinct CDR3 sequences, approximately 4% were seen once, and the ten largest hold around 25%. The sequenced sample was PBMCs, obtained 5 days after the yellow fever booster vaccination. The origin of the receptors is a man between 18 and 35 years old who received the YFV17D yellow fever vaccine. CDR3s include the opening cysteine and the closing phenylalanine or tryptophan. A D gene is named only where the DNA matches it firmly. Size is omitted from some rows. Given values are once, few, many or a class for expanded clones.

CDR3 | DNA | J | V | D | size
CASSDEQASNTGELFF | TGTGCCAGCAGTGATGAACAGGCTTCGAACACCGGGGAGCTGTTTTTT | TRBJ2-2 | TRBV2 | . | .
CAISESGTGRYEQYF | TGTGCCATCAGTGAGTCCGGGACAGGCCGCTACGAGCAGTACTTC | TRBJ2-7 | TRBV10-3 | TRBD1 | few
CSARYPQGGNTIYF | TGCAGTGCTAGATACCCCCAAGGTGGAAACACCATATATTTT | TRBJ1-3 | TRBV20-1 | . | few
CASSQNQGGWSPLHF | TGTGCCAGCAGCCAAAATCAGGGAGGATGGTCACCCCTCCACTTT | TRBJ1-6 | TRBV3-1 | . | .
CASSDDRPDTQYF | TGTGCCAGCAGTGACGACAGGCCAGATACGCAGTATTTT | TRBJ2-3 | TRBV2 | . | .
CASSSRPDSPYSPLHF | TGTGCCAGCAGCTCGAGACCGGACAGTCCATATTCACCCCTCCACTTT | TRBJ1-6 | TRBV13 | . | many
CASSQDMAGLIVEQYF | TGTGCCAGCAGCCAAGATATGGCGGGGCTCATAGTCGAGCAGTACTTC | TRBJ2-7 | TRBV3-2 | . | many
CASSVGQLNEQFF | TGTGCCAGCAGCGTAGGGCAACTCAATGAGCAGTTCTTC | TRBJ2-1 | TRBV9 | . | few
CASSQEPKRYTEAFF | TGCGCCAGCAGCCAAGAGCCAAAGAGGTACACTGAAGCTTTCTTT | TRBJ1-1 | TRBV4-3 | . | .
CASSQLYESGETQYF | TGCGCCAGCAGCCAGCTATACGAGTCTGGAGAGACCCAGTACTTC | TRBJ2-5 | TRBV4-1 | . | few
CASSLLLETQYF | TGTGCCAGCAGCCTCCTTCTGGAGACCCAGTACTTC | TRBJ2-5 | TRBV28 | . | many
CASSPPRTGWTGELFF | TGTGCCAGCAGCCCACCCCGGACAGGGTGGACCGGGGAGCTGTTTTTT | TRBJ2-2 | TRBV7-2 | TRBD1 | .
CASSLVSGNSGNTIYF | TGTGCCAGCAGCTTAGTTTCCGGGAACTCTGGAAACACCATATATTTT | TRBJ1-3 | TRBV7-9 | . | .
CASSLARWTVLAKNIQYF | TGTGCCAGCAGCTTAGCCCGATGGACAGTTCTAGCCAAAAACATTCAGTACTTC | TRBJ2-4 | TRBV7-8 | . | few
CASSTERGWDEQYF | TGTGCCAGTAGTACCGAGCGGGGCTGGGACGAGCAGTACTTC | TRBJ2-7 | TRBV19 | TRBD2 | few
CSAPPRNYNEQFF | TGCAGTGCCCCTCCCCGGAACTACAATGAGCAGTTCTTC | TRBJ2-1 | TRBV20-1 | . | .
CASSLRQGMRNEQFF | TGTGCCAGCAGCTTGCGGCAGGGGATGAGGAATGAGCAGTTCTTC | TRBJ2-1 | TRBV7-2 | . | .
CASEPAVSQSRFSQPQHF | TGTGCCAGTGAACCTGCCGTCAGCCAAAGCCGTTTTAGTCAGCCCCAGCATTTT | TRBJ1-5 | TRBV21-1 | . | .
CASSLKVADYEQYF | TGTGCCAGCAGCTTGAAAGTAGCGGACTACGAGCAGTACTTC | TRBJ2-7 | TRBV5-5 | . | few
CASSLVPRGDDTQYF | TGTGCCAGCAGCTTGGTGCCGCGGGGGGATGATACGCAGTATTTT | TRBJ2-3 | TRBV5-5 | TRBD2 | many
CASSQDVGSGQPQHF | TGCGCCAGCAGCCAAGACGTGGGTTCGGGGCAGCCCCAGCATTTT | TRBJ1-5 | TRBV4-3 | . | many
CASSSGTGDYSNQPQHF | TGCGCCAGCAGCTCCGGGACAGGGGATTATAGCAATCAGCCCCAGCATTTT | TRBJ1-5 | TRBV5-1 | TRBD1 | many
CASSSRREIGRETQYF | TGTGCCAGCAGTTCAAGACGGGAGATCGGGCGAGAGACCCAGTACTTC | TRBJ2-5 | TRBV6-5 | . | .
CASSWNRDYEQFF | TGTGCCAGCAGCTGGAACCGGGACTACGAGCAGTTCTTC | TRBJ2-1 | TRBV7-3 | TRBD2 | many
CASSNSGGLGEQYF | TGTGCCAGCAGTAACTCGGGGGGGCTGGGCGAGCAGTACTTC | TRBJ2-7 | TRBV27 | TRBD2 | few
CASSLSAIGGVGPNYGYTF | TGTGCCAGCAGCTTATCGGCCATAGGAGGGGTAGGCCCTAACTATGGCTACACCTTC | TRBJ1-2 | TRBV7-2 | . | few
CASSGEGPVNEKLFF | TGCGCCAGCAGCGGCGAGGGGCCAGTAAATGAAAAACTGTTTTTT | TRBJ1-4 | TRBV4-1 | . | few
CASSPGLAGPRGYQETQYF | TGTGCCAGCAGCCCGGGACTAGCGGGGCCTCGGGGGTACCAAGAGACCCAGTACTTC | TRBJ2-5 | TRBV5-8 | TRBD2 | many
CASSLGLAGGSSEQFF | TGCGCCAGCAGCTTGGGACTAGCGGGGGGGTCTAGTGAGCAGTTCTTC | TRBJ2-1 | TRBV5-1 | TRBD2 | .
CATSRDLPANQETQYF | TGTGCCACCAGCAGAGATCTTCCCGCCAACCAAGAGACCCAGTACTTC | TRBJ2-5 | TRBV15 | . | many
CASSQEGLGSLEQYF | TGTGCCAGCAGCCAAGAGGGACTGGGATCCTTGGAGCAGTACTTC | TRBJ2-7 | TRBV3-1 | . | .
CASSQSPGRYEQYF | TGTGCCAGCAGCCAATCGCCAGGGAGGTACGAGCAGTACTTC | TRBJ2-7 | TRBV3-1 | . | few
CASSQGLAGRGEQFF | TGTGCCAGCAGCCAGGGACTAGCGGGAAGGGGTGAGCAGTTCTTC | TRBJ2-1 | TRBV6-5 | TRBD2 | few
CASSQDRTGANTDTQYF | TGTGCCAGCAGCCAAGACCGTACGGGGGCGAACACAGATACGCAGTATTTT | TRBJ2-3 | TRBV14 | . | .
CASSYPGAYTQYF | TGTGCCAGCAGCTATCCCGGGGCCTATACGCAGTATTTT | TRBJ2-3 | TRBV7-6 | . | many
CASSSTWQMNSPLHF | TGTGCCAGCAGCTCTACGTGGCAGATGAATTCACCCCTCCACTTT | TRBJ1-6 | TRBV6-1 | . | many
CASRRTALGAGELFF | TGTGCCAGCAGAAGAACGGCCCTCGGGGCCGGGGAGCTGTTTTTT | TRBJ2-2 | TRBV6-5 | . | .
CASSQDRDYRHGYTF | TGTGCCAGCAGCCAAGACAGGGATTATCGGCATGGCTACACCTTC | TRBJ1-2 | TRBV4-2 | . | .
CASSLGGAVQETQYF | TGTGCCAGCAGCTTGGGAGGGGCCGTTCAAGAGACCCAGTACTTC | TRBJ2-5 | TRBV11-3 | TRBD2 | .
CASSLNGPGYTEAFF | TGTGCCAGCTCTCTGAACGGACCAGGGTACACTGAAGCTTTCTTT | TRBJ1-1 | TRBV18 | . | many
CASSLSQSAGGLAEQFF | TGTGCCAGCAGTTTATCCCAATCAGCGGGGGGGCTGGCTGAGCAGTTCTTC | TRBJ2-1 | TRBV27 | TRBD2 | few
CASSSARSSDTQYF | TGTGCCAGCAGCTCAGCTCGTAGTTCAGATACGCAGTATTTT | TRBJ2-3 | TRBV7-2 | . | few
CASRQGNEQYF | TGTGCCAGCCGACAGGGGAACGAGCAGTACTTC | TRBJ2-7 | TRBV7-9 | TRBD1 | many
CASRTAGQGNQPQHF | TGTGCCAGCAGAACCGCGGGACAGGGTAATCAGCCCCAGCATTTT | TRBJ1-5 | TRBV6-6 | TRBD1 | .
CSVGDRRGNEKLFF | TGCAGCGTTGGGGACCGGCGAGGTAATGAAAAACTGTTTTTT | TRBJ1-4 | TRBV29-1 | . | few
CASSSRDPNSYEQYF | TGTGCCAGCAGTTCCCGGGACCCAAACTCCTACGAGCAGTACTTC | TRBJ2-7 | TRBV6-6 | . | few
CSARGGIPDTQYF | TGCAGTGCTAGAGGGGGTATACCAGATACGCAGTATTTT | TRBJ2-3 | TRBV20-1 | . | few
CASSFGEVGQPQHF | TGTGCCAGCAGCTTCGGGGAGGTGGGACAGCCCCAGCATTTT | TRBJ1-5 | TRBV7-8 | . | many
CASSQTPGTGTYGYTF | TGCGCCAGCAGCCAAACCCCTGGGACAGGGACTTATGGCTACACCTTC | TRBJ1-2 | TRBV5-1 | TRBD1 | .
CASSLAGAETQYF | TGTGCCAGCAGCTTAGCCGGGGCGGAGACCCAGTACTTC | TRBJ2-5 | TRBV7-7 | . | many
CASNSGGGNEQFF | TGTGCCAGCAATAGCGGGGGGGGCAATGAGCAGTTCTTC | TRBJ2-1 | TRBV6-2/TRBV6-3 | TRBD2 | .
CASSVTGAAETQYF | TGTGCCAGCAGCGTAACGGGAGCCGCGGAGACCCAGTACTTC | TRBJ2-5 | TRBV9 | . | few
CASSPSLGPRYNEQFF | TGTGCCAGCAGTCCGAGTCTCGGACCTAGGTACAATGAGCAGTTCTTC | TRBJ2-1 | TRBV12-3/TRBV12-4 | . | many
CSASLKGENYGYTF | TGCAGTGCTAGTTTAAAGGGGGAGAACTATGGCTACACCTTC | TRBJ1-2 | TRBV20-1 | . | many
CASSAPLEQINEQFF | TGCGCCAGCAGCGCACCCTTAGAGCAGATCAATGAGCAGTTCTTC | TRBJ2-1 | TRBV5-1 | . | .